This T cell receptor (beta chain) was sequenced for a study of blood T cell repertoires in COVID-19. Authors' methods: Quantification of nucleated cells was approximated via reference gene primer amplification. TCRdb's copy holds only in-frame clones and misses some; the assay was immunoSEQ multiplex PCR. The V and J calls and clone size come from that table; D and trimming were worked out from the DNA. The sample carries approximately 200,000 clones, about 88% recorded once. The CDR3 loop spans 11 amino acids. Germline loops: CDR1 GTSNPN, CDR2 SVGIG (reference sequence). V was trimmed by 0 bases and J by 4 bases, leaving 4 bases between them.

The sequence was obtained from a woman aged 25 to 39 with active or convalescent COVID-19. Specimen: peripheral blood. The J gene is TRBJ2-7, the V gene TRBV30; D is undetermined. The CDR3 bases are TGTGCCTGGAGTGTACAGTACGAGCAGTACTTC. This codes for CAWSVQYEQYF.